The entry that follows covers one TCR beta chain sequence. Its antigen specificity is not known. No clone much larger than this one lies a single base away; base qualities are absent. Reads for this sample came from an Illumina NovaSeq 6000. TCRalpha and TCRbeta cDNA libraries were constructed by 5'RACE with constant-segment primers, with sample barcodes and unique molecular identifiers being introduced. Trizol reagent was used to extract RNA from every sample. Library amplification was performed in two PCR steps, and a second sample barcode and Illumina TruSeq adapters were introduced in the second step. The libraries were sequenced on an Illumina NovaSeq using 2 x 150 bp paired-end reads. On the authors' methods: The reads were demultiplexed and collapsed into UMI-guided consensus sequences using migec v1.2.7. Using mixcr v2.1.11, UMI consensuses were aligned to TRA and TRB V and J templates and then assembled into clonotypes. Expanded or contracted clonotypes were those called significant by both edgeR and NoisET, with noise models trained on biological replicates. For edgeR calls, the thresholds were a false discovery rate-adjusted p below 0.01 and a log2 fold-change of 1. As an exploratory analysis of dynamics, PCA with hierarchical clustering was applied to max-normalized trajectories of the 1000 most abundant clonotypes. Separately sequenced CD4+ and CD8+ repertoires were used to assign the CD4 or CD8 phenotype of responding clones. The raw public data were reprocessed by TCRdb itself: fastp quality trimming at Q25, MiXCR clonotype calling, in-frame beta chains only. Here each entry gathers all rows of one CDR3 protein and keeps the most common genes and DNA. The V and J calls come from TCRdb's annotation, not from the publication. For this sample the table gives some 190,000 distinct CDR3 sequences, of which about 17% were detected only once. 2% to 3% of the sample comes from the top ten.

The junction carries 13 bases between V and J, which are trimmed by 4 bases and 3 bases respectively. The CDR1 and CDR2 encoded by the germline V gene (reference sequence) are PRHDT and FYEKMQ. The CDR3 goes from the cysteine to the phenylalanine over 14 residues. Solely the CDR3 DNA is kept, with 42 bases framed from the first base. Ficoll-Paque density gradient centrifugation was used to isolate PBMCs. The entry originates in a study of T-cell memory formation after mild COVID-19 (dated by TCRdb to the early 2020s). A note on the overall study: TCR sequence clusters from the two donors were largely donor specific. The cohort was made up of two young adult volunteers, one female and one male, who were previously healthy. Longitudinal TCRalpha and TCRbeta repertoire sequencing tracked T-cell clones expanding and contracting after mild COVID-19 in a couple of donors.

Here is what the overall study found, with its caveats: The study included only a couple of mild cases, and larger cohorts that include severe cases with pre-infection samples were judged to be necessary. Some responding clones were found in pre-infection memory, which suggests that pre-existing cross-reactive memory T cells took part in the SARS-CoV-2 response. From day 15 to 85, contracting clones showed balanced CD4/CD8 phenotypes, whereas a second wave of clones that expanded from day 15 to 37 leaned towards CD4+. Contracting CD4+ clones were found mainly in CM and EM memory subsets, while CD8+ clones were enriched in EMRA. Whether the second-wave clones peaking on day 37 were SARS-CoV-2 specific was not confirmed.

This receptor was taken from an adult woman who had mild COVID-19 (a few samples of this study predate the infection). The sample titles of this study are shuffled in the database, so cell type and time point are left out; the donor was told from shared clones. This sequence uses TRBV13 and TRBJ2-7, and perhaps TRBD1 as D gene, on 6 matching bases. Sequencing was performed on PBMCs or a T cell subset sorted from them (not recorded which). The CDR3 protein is CASSSRTALYEQYF. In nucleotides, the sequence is TGTGCCAGCAGCTCGAGGACAGCTCTCTACGAGCAGTACTTC.